These 32 T cell receptor beta chains were all obtained from the same sample, sequenced in a study of CD8 T cells in Susac syndrome. RNA was extracted with the RNeasy kit, and a quantity of 0.5 to 1 ug was reverse transcribed using random hexamers. TCRdb independently ran MiXCR on the immunoSEQ multiplex PCR reads; one entry per CDR3 protein. The data hold approximately 120,000 distinct CDR3 sequences, with more than 80% observed a single time. Sequenced material: CD8+ T cells from PBMCs. These receptors originate from a human donor with multiple sclerosis.

This chain uses TRBV15 with TRBJ1-5; no definite D call. This CDR3 spans 13 amino acids. Between the trimmed V and J ends, which lost 5 bases and 0 bases, there was a span of 5 bases. Germline lookup yields CDR1 LNHNV and CDR2 YYDKDF (reference sequence). CDR3 DNA sequence: TGTGCCACCAGCGAAGATAGCAATCAGCCCCAGCATTTT. Translating gives CATSEDSNQPQHF.

V is TRBV5-1 and J is TRBJ1-2; D is unclear. Per germline, CDR1 SGHRS and CDR2 YFSETQ. The CDR3 spans 15 residues. Trimming took 2 bases from V and 3 from J, leaving 14 bases between them. CDR3 DNA: TGCGCCAGCAGCTTAAATTACGGAGGCGACTATGGCTACACCTTC. It codes for CASSLNYGGDYGYTF.

The chain has TRBV7-3 and TRBJ1-6, with D unresolved. CDR1 is SGHTA, CDR2 FQGTGA, per germline. The V end was cut by 4 bases, the J end by 3 bases, with 10 bases between. This CDR3 has 15 residues. The CDR3 nucleotides are TGTGCCAGCAGCTCTTCCGTCGGCTATAATTCACCCCTCCACTTT. The encoded protein is CASSSSVGYNSPLHF.

This sequence joins TRBV4-1 and TRBJ1-5; no clear D gene. V lost 1 base, J lost 7 bases, and 14 bases lay in between. This CDR3 has 15 amino acids. Germline V lookup: CDR1 MGHRA, CDR2 YSYEKL. DNA for the CDR3: TGCGCCAGCAGCCAAGGAGTCGGGGTCGGGCAGCCCCAGCATTTT. This encodes CASSQGVGVGQPQHF.

The count of this clonotype is one. The rearrangement uses TRBV27 and TRBJ2-1; 7 bases map to TRBD2. The CDR3 extends over 15 amino acids. V was pared by 4 bases and J by 0 bases, with 3 bases of the junction left unmatched. Germline V gives CDR1 MNHEY, CDR2 SMNVEV (reference sequence). CDR3 protein: CASSWRGYSYNEQFF. The CDR3 nucleotides read TGTGCCAGCAGTTGGCGGGGGTACTCCTACAATGAGCAGTTCTTC.

This clonotype was observed a handful of times. The chain employs TRBV29-1 and TRBJ2-7; no clear D gene. Germline V gives CDR1 SQVTM, CDR2 ANQGSEA. V lost 0 bases, J lost 3 bases, and 6 bases lay in between. This CDR3 region has 12 residues. The CDR3 is CSVEDKNYEQYF. CDR3 DNA: TGCAGCGTTGAAGATAAGAACTACGAGCAGTACTTC.

The chain is built from TRBV7-9 and TRBJ2-4, with a weak D call TRBD1 (5 bases). Trimming cost V 5 bases and J 6 bases, with 20 bases left between them. Germline-derived CDR1 and CDR2 are SEHNR and FQNEAQ (reference sequence). The length of the CDR3 is 16 residues. The CDR3 DNA reads TGTGCCAGCAGCCACACCTTCGAGGCAGGGCTAAACATTCAGTACTTC. This sequence encodes CASSHTFEAGLNIQYF.

This clonotype has just one count. The rearrangement links TRBV19 to TRBJ2-5, with 11 bases matching TRBD1. The CDR3 is 15 residues long. Trimming took 4 bases from V and 5 from J; bases not matched to a gene: 6. Germline CDR1 is LNHDA and CDR2 is SQIVND (reference sequence). The CDR3 sequence is CASSTRTGGRETQYF. The CDR3 DNA reads TGTGCCAGTAGTACCAGGACAGGGGGCCGGGAGACCCAGTACTTC.

The chain has TRBV12-3 or TRBV12-4 and TRBJ2-6; D possibly corresponds to TRBD2 (5 bases). The ends were cut back, 6 bases at V and 2 bases at J, with 23 bases in the middle. The CDR3 runs to 19 residues. The CDR3 DNA reads TGTGCCAGCAGACCGACTATACAGTACTCTCGGACTGGGGCCAACGTCCTGACTTTC. This encodes CASRPTIQYSRTGANVLTF.

The V and J genes are TRBV5-4 and TRBJ1-1; tentatively, D is TRBD1 (5 bases). V gave up 5 bases and J gave up 4 bases, with 24 bases separating them. Germline V gene sequence: CDR1 SGHNT, CDR2 YYREEE (reference sequence). This CDR3 comprises 17 residues. Here the CDR3 reads CASSLNAGKLIGTEAFF. The CDR3 bases are TGTGCCAGCAGTCTTAACGCAGGGAAGTTAATCGGCACTGAAGCTTTCTTT.

This clonotype was counted a single time. The genes are TRBV7-8 and TRBJ2-7; tentative D call: TRBD2 (6 bases). From germline, CDR1 is SGHVS and CDR2 FQNEAQ. Trimming removed 2 bases at V and 4 bases at J, with 15 bases between. There are 15 residues in the CDR3. CDR3 loop: CASSLRGGPAYEQYV. The CDR3 DNA sequence: TGTGCCAGCAGCTTAAGAGGAGGGCCCGCGTACGAGCAGTACGTC.

The V and J genes are TRBV27 and TRBJ1-5, with 8 bases fitting TRBD1. After removal of 6 bases from V and 4 bases from J, the junction contained 8 bases not matched to a gene. Germline V CDR1 and CDR2: MNHEY, SMNVEV (reference sequence). The CDR3 spans 15 residues. The CDR3: CASSPAGGGNQPQHF. For the CDR3, the DNA is TGTGCCAGCAGCCCCGCAGGGGGCGGGAATCAGCCCCAGCATTTT.

This clonotype was detected once. V usage is TRBV6-6 and J usage is TRBJ1-1; D may be TRBD1 (5 bases). V lost 5 bases, J lost 7 bases, and 23 bases lay in between. The germline gives CDR1 MNHNY, CDR2 SVGAGI (reference sequence). The CDR3 covers 16 residues. The CDR3 here is CASSPGAGLSLFEAFF. The CDR3, as DNA: TGTGCCAGCAGTCCCGGCGCAGGGCTGAGTCTCTTTGAAGCTTTCTTT.

CDR3 loop: CASSISGANVLTF. DNA of the CDR3: TGTGCCAGCAGTATCTCTGGGGCCAACGTCCTGACTTTC. The rearrangement joins TRBV27 to TRBJ2-6; D is uncertain. Trimming shortened V by 5 bases and J by 0 bases, and 2 bases separated the two germline ends. Germline CDR1 and CDR2: MNHEY and SMNVEV (reference sequence). The CDR3 is 13 residues long.

The genes are TRBV5-4 and TRBJ2-7, with 12 bases identical to TRBD2. The V segment lost 5 bases and the J segment 7 bases; nucleotides outside the gene matches: 10. The germline CDR1 and CDR2 sequences are SGHNT and YYREEE (reference sequence). The CDR3 spans 15 residues. The CDR3 DNA reads as TGTGCCAGCAGTCCCCCAGGACTAGCGGGACGTGAGCAGTACTTC. Amino acid sequence: CASSPPGLAGREQYF.

The chain combines TRBV7-8 with TRBJ2-7, with a weak D call TRBD1 (6 bases). Germline V gene lookup returns CDR1 SGHVS and CDR2 FQNEAQ. The CDR3 has 14 residues. The V and J ends lost 5 bases and 3 bases respectively, with 14 bases between them. CDR3: CASSLHTGSYEQYF. CDR3 bases: TGTGCCAGCAGCCTTCATACAGGGAGCTACGAGCAGTACTTC.

This clonotype was observed a handful of times. A read error may produce the germline difference seen at one junction end. The chain carries TRBV9 and TRBJ2-1; weak D call: TRBD1 (5 bases). The V gene's germline CDR1 is SGDLS and CDR2 YYNGEE. This CDR3 has 12 amino acids. In nucleotides, the CDR3 is TGTGCCAGCAGCGTAGGGGGCAGCCCGCAGTCTTTC. It yields the protein CASSVGGSPQSF.

The chain uses TRBV12-5 and TRBJ2-5, with 12 bases aligning to TRBD2. J was trimmed by 2 bases and V by 1 base; bases with no gene match: 8. CDR3 size: 18 residues. Germline V gene data show CDR1 as LGHNT and CDR2 as FRNRAP. The CDR3: CASGLAGLAGGFQETQYF. DNA of the CDR3: TGTGCTAGTGGTTTGGCAGGGCTAGCGGGAGGGTTTCAAGAGACCCAGTACTTC.

The chain recombines TRBV4-1 with TRBJ1-1, with D unresolved. Trimming removed 4 bases at V and 1 base at J, with 13 bases between. The CDR3 consists of 15 residues. The V gene's germline CDR1 is MGHRA and CDR2 YSYEKL. The DNA of the CDR3 is TGCGCCAGCAGCCCGGGAGGGTACAGGAACACTGAAGCTTTCTTT. Its protein product is CASSPGGYRNTEAFF.

The rearrangement joins TRBV5-1 to TRBJ2-7, with D possibly being TRBD1 (6 bases). CDR3 size: 14 residues. Trimming pared 0 bases from V and 7 bases from J, leaving 14 bases between. Germline CDR1 is SGHRS and CDR2 is YFSETQ. CDR3 sequence reads: CASSLAAPRGEQYF. CDR3 in DNA: TGCGCCAGCAGCTTGGCCGCACCCAGGGGAGAGCAGTACTTC.

The chain couples TRBV5-6 to TRBJ2-7; D possibly matches TRBD1 or TRBD2 (6 bases each). This CDR3 has 14 amino acids. V dropped 7 bases and J dropped 2 bases, with 16 bases sitting between them. CDR1 SGHDT and CDR2 YYEEEE come from the germline V gene. CDR3 nucleotide sequence: TGTGCCAGCGCCCCATGGGGGGCACCCTACGAGCAGTACGTC. It specifies CASAPWGAPYEQYV.

The rearrangement joins TRBV5-1 to TRBJ2-3; a possible D gene is TRBD2 (6 bases). V gave up 4 bases and J gave up 8 bases, with 14 bases separating them. There are 13 residues in the CDR3. Germline-derived CDR1 and CDR2 are SGHRS and YFSETQ. CDR3 in amino acids: CASSQNSGGTQYF. The CDR3 DNA reads TGCGCCAGCAGCCAAAATTCCGGGGGTACGCAGTATTTT.

The V gene is TRBV3-1, the J gene TRBJ1-5; possibly TRBD1 for D (5 bases). CDR3 size: 17 residues. Germline assignment: CDR1 LGHDT and CDR2 YNNKEL (reference sequence). The V end was cut by 0 bases, the J end by 7 bases, with 19 bases between. CDR3 sequence: CASSQESGGNGRQPQHF. CDR3 DNA: TGTGCCAGCAGCCAAGAGTCGGGGGGTAACGGTCGACAGCCCCAGCATTTT.

This clonotype was found once. The chain employs TRBV7-9 and TRBJ2-5; D is unresolved. Germline V lookup: CDR1 SEHNR, CDR2 FQNEAQ (reference sequence). Trimming pared 3 bases from V and 2 bases from J, leaving 7 bases between. The length of the CDR3 is 13 residues. This CDR3 is CASSLAEQETQYF. In DNA form, the CDR3 reads TGTGCCAGCAGCTTGGCCGAGCAAGAGACCCAGTACTTC.

The chain links TRBV29-1 to TRBJ2-1, with unresolved D. Germline V gene data show CDR1 as SQVTM and CDR2 as ANQGSEA. The CDR3 extends over 13 amino acids. With 3 bases removed from V and 5 bases from J, the gap between germline ends came to 11 bases. The CDR3 loop is CSVDGTVNNEQFF. The CDR3 DNA reads TGCAGCGTTGACGGCACTGTAAACAATGAGCAGTTCTTC.

CDR3 sequence (DNA): TGTGCCAGTAGCGGGGGGACATTCTACGAGCAGTACTTC. This gives the protein CASSGGTFYEQYF. This sequence joins TRBV19 and TRBJ2-7; perhaps TRBD2 as D (7 bases). CDR1 and CDR2 from the germline V gene are LNHDA and SQIVND (reference sequence). The ends were cut back, 6 bases at V and 3 bases at J, with 12 bases in the middle. The CDR3 spans 13 residues.

The chain uses TRBV3-1 and TRBJ1-2, with TRBD1 matching over 7 bases. The CDR3 runs to 14 residues. J was trimmed by 8 bases and V by 5 bases; bases with no gene match: 11. The V gene's germline CDR1 is LGHDT and CDR2 YNNKEL (reference sequence). The CDR3 coding sequence is TGTGCCAGCAGCGATGGGACAGCCTCTAAGGGCTACACCTTC. It specifies CASSDGTASKGYTF.

The chain combines TRBV7-6 with TRBJ2-3; 8 positions agree with TRBD2. CDR3 length: 15 residues. The trim removed 6 bases at V and 6 bases at J, leaving 11 bases unmatched. Germline-derived CDR1 and CDR2 are SGHVS and FNYEAQ. The CDR3 nucleotides are TGTGCCAGCAGTTCAACCGGGACTAGTGGGGATACGCAGTATTTT. Amino acids: CASSSTGTSGDTQYF. Variable domain in full (rest from reference TRBV7-6 and TRBJ2-3): GAGVSQSPRYKVTKRGQDVALRCDPISGHVSLYWYRQALGQGPEFLTYFNYEAQQDKSGLPNDRFSAERPEGSISTLTIQRTEQRDSAMYRCASSSTGTSGDTQYFGPGTRLTVL.

The genes are TRBV7-9 and TRBJ2-1; D is perhaps TRBD1 or TRBD2 (5 bases each). CDR1 is SEHNR, CDR2 FQNEAQ, per germline (reference sequence). With 5 bases removed from V and 9 bases from J, the gap between germline ends came to 20 bases. This CDR3 has 15 amino acids. This chain's CDR3 is CASSPQRTPAGEQFF. CDR3 bases: TGTGCCAGCAGCCCGCAGCGGACACCCGCGGGTGAGCAGTTCTTC.

This chain links TRBV4-1 with TRBJ2-1, with D perhaps being TRBD1 or TRBD2 (7 bases each). The CDR3 loop spans 18 amino acids. Deletions cut 0 bases from V and 1 base from J, with 16 bases between. CDR1 and CDR2 (germline): MGHRA, YSYEKL. CDR3 loop: CASSQDDPQGGSYNEQFF. In DNA, the CDR3 is TGCGCCAGCAGCCAAGATGACCCCCAGGGGGGGTCCTACAATGAGCAGTTCTTC.

In its sample, this clonotype was seen a few times. The rearrangement links TRBV12-3 or TRBV12-4 to TRBJ2-2; no clear D gene. V lost 4 bases and J 4 bases, leaving 13 bases between the germline ends. The CDR3 has 15 amino acids. This CDR3 is CASSSPGRRTGELFF. The DNA for the CDR3 is TGTGCCAGCAGTTCCCCGGGTCGGCGCACCGGGGAGCTGTTTTTT.

The chain carries TRBV15 and TRBJ2-7, with D tentatively TRBD1 (5 bases). CDR3 size: 15 residues. V lost 0 bases and J lost 2, with 11 bases in between. Germline CDR1 is LNHNV and CDR2 is YYDKDF (reference sequence). The CDR3 DNA sequence: TGTGCCACCAGCAGAGATCGGGCAGGGACCTACGAGCAGTACGTC. Translating it yields CATSRDRAGTYEQYV.